A single sample is the source of the 25 T cell receptor beta chains below, sequenced in a study of Graves' ophthalmopathy and Graves' hyperthyroidism (dated by TCRdb to the late 2010s). Sequencing instrument: Illumina HiSeq 2000. For repertoire sequencing, TCR beta CDR3 regions were amplified from RNA transcripts. The first round was an RT-PCR using HTBI primers with the Qiagen OneStep RT-PCR kit, and this first round was followed by a second-round multiplex PCR, then size selection and purification. TCRdb handled the public reads itself, with Q25 trimming in fastp and clone calling in MiXCR, and kept productive beta chains. CDR3 protein sequences are deduplicated, and each keeps its most common genes and DNA. A total of approximately 500,000 distinct CDR3 sequences appear in this sample, approximately 15% of them only once. Of the sample, about a tenth falls within the top ten clones. The sequenced sample consisted of blood. The origin of the receptors is a woman younger than 45 with Graves' ophthalmopathy. Donor details come from another sample of the same person, matched by shared clones.

This clonotype was seen repeatedly, ten times or more. The chain joins TRBV2 to TRBJ2-7; no clear D. With 7 bases removed from V and 6 bases from J, the gap between germline ends came to 16 bases. CDR3 length: 13 residues. Germline V gene data show CDR1 as SNHLY and CDR2 as FYNNEI. CDR3 region: CASTELQPGEQYF. DNA for the CDR3: TGTGCCAGCACAGAGCTACAGCCAGGCGAGCAGTACTTC.

This clonotype was seen ten or more times. The rearrangement joins TRBV6-1 to TRBJ1-1; no clear D. The length of the CDR3 is 14 residues. The germline CDR1 and CDR2 sequences are MNHNS and SASEGT. Trimming removed 4 bases at V and 0 bases at J, with 9 bases between. CDR3 DNA sequence: TGTGCCAGCAGTGTTGGAAACATGAACACTGAAGCTTTCTTT. It encodes CASSVGNMNTEAFF.

The V and J genes are TRBV11-3 and TRBJ2-5; D might be TRBD1 (6 bases). This CDR3 is built from 14 residues. V was trimmed by 7 bases and J by 1 base, leaving 13 bases between them. Germline V gene sequence: CDR1 SGHNT, CDR2 YENEEA. CDR3 bases: TGTGCCAGCATCTCCGGACAGTTCCAAGAGACCCAGTACTTC. It encodes CASISGQFQETQYF.

Many counts were recorded for this clonotype. The V and J genes are TRBV15 and TRBJ1-5; D is unclear. The length of the CDR3 is 14 residues. V lost 0 bases, J lost 2 bases, and 5 bases lay in between. Germline V gene lookup returns CDR1 LNHNV and CDR2 YYDKDF (reference sequence). The CDR3 DNA follows: TGTGCCACCAGCAGAGATCGTGGCAATCAGCCCCAGCATTTT. Translating it yields CATSRDRGNQPQHF.

The chain joins TRBV5-5 to TRBJ1-6; no clear D. The CDR3 has 15 residues. V was shortened by 2 bases and J by 1 base, with 7 bases between the two germline ends. In germline, CDR1 is SGHKS, CDR2 YYEKEE (reference sequence). For the CDR3, the DNA is TGTGCCAGCAGCTTAGAGTGGTCCTATAATTCACCCCTCCACTTT. Translating it yields CASSLEWSYNSPLHF.

The chain recombines TRBV28 with TRBJ2-5; D is undetermined. Germline V CDR1 and CDR2: MDHEN, SYDVKM. Trimming pared 3 bases from V and 3 bases from J, leaving 8 bases between. The CDR3 has 13 residues. Here the CDR3 reads CASSFGNKETQYF. In DNA form, the CDR3 reads TGTGCCAGCAGTTTCGGCAATAAAGAGACCCAGTACTTC.

This clonotype was observed at least ten times. The chain employs TRBV20-1 and TRBJ1-6; unclear D gene. From germline, CDR1 is DFQATT and CDR2 SNEGSKA (reference sequence). There are 16 residues in the CDR3. The V and J ends lost 5 bases and 0 bases respectively, with 14 bases between them. The CDR3 bases are TGCAGTGCTCACTGGCCCGCTCTCTCCTATAATTCACCCCTCCACTTT. As protein: CSAHWPALSYNSPLHF.

This clonotype was detected many times. The genes are TRBV29-1 and TRBJ1-5; the D gene is possibly TRBD1 (5 bases). Germline V gene data show CDR1 as SQVTM and CDR2 as ANQGSEA. V gave up 2 bases and J gave up 1 base, with 12 bases separating them. The CDR3 length is 15 residues. The CDR3 protein is CSVERGVVSNQPQHF. As DNA, the CDR3 is TGCAGCGTTGAACGGGGGGTGGTGAGCAATCAGCCCCAGCATTTT.

This clonotype has at least ten counts. V and J are TRBV7-2 and TRBJ2-5; 10 bases fit TRBD2. The CDR3 covers 14 residues. In germline, CDR1 is SGHTA, CDR2 FQGNSA. V was clipped by 6 bases and J by 2 bases; unmatched bases: 3. The CDR3 loop is CASRLSGGQETQYF. The CDR3 DNA follows: TGTGCCAGCAGACTTAGCGGGGGGCAAGAGACCCAGTACTTC.

This clonotype showed up many times. The chain links TRBV28 to TRBJ1-2, with D uncertain. Trimming shortened V by 6 bases and J by 8 bases, and 22 bases separated the two germline ends. CDR3 size: 15 residues. Looked up from germline, CDR1 is MDHEN and CDR2 is SYDVKM. CDR3 amino acids: CASSHPAGSLLGYTF. CDR3 sequence (DNA): TGTGCCAGCAGCCACCCGGCTGGCAGCCTTCTGGGCTACACCTTC.

At least ten counts were recorded for this clonotype. This chain joins TRBV14 and TRBJ2-5; no reliable D call. The V gene's germline CDR1 is SGHDN and CDR2 FVKESK. The CDR3 length is 13 residues. With 4 bases removed from V and 3 bases from J, the gap between germline ends came to 9 bases. CDR3 sequence: CASSPPTEETQYF. DNA of the CDR3: TGTGCCAGCAGCCCCCCAACAGAAGAGACCCAGTACTTC. The entire variable domain, with the rest obtained from reference TRBV14 and TRBJ2-5, is as follows: EAGVTQFPSHSVIEKGQTVTLRCDPISGHDNLYWYRRVMGKEIKFLLHFVKESKQDESGMPNNRFLAERTGGTYSTLKVQPAELEDSGVYFCASSPPTEETQYFGPGTRLLVL.

This clonotype was detected ten times or more. The chain carries TRBV28 and TRBJ1-6; TRBD1 matches at 8 bases. V lost 3 bases, J lost 9 bases, and 16 bases stayed unmatched. CDR3 length: 18 residues. Germline values: CDR1 MDHEN, CDR2 SYDVKM. CDR3 DNA sequence: TGTGCCAGCAGTTTCCTATCCTCCGGGACAGGAAGAATTTCACCCCTCCACTTT. Translation: CASSFLSSGTGRISPLHF.

This clonotype was counted ten times or more. The CDR3 protein is CATSTGTLKGQYF. The CDR3 DNA sequence: TGTGCCACCAGCACCGGGACGCTGAAGGGGCAGTACTTC. The chain is built from TRBV15 and TRBJ2-7; D may correspond to TRBD1 or TRBD2 (5 bases each). With 4 bases removed from V and 9 bases from J, the gap between germline ends came to 16 bases. CDR3 length equals 13 residues. CDR1 LNHNV and CDR2 YYDKDF come from the germline V gene (reference sequence).

This clonotype was detected many times. The V call is TRBV6-4, the J call TRBJ2-7, with D unresolved. V lost 2 bases and J lost 5, with 7 bases in between. Germline CDR1 MRHNA, CDR2 SNTAGT. CDR3 length: 12 residues. The CDR3 DNA sequence: TGTGCCAGCAGTGACGCAGCGAACGAGCAGTACTTC. As protein: CASSDAANEQYF.

CDR3 protein: CASSFDDRGFAFF. CDR3 coding DNA: TGTGCCAGCAGCTTTGATGACAGGGGGTTTGCTTTCTTT. The chain has TRBV11-2 and TRBJ1-1; 9 bases are a match to TRBD1. J gave up 11 bases and V 3 bases, and 7 bases lay outside the gene matches. The CDR3 loop spans 13 amino acids. The germline gives CDR1 SGHAT, CDR2 FQNNGV.

This clonotype was seen many times. This chain joins TRBV20-1 and TRBJ2-7; 8 bases match TRBD2. There are 15 residues in the CDR3. Germline V gene lookup returns CDR1 DFQATT and CDR2 SNEGSKA (reference sequence). V was clipped by 5 bases and J by 1 base; unmatched bases: 10. CDR3 coding DNA: TGCAGTGCTGACCCGGGACTAGTCGGGTCCTACGAGCAGTACTTC. Encoded protein: CSADPGLVGSYEQYF.

In its sample, this clonotype was seen many times. The chain joins TRBV6-1 to TRBJ1-1, with D unclear. Trimming took off 4 bases at V and 1 base at J, with 13 bases between the two ends. Looked up from germline, CDR1 is MNHNS and CDR2 is SASEGT. There are 15 residues in the CDR3. The DNA of the CDR3 is TGTGCCAGCAGTGCGCGGGAGGTAGGGAACACTGAAGCTTTCTTT. Translated: CASSAREVGNTEAFF.

V gene TRBV19 combines with J gene TRBJ2-7; possible D gene TRBD1, 5 bases. The germline CDR1 and CDR2 sequences are LNHDA and SQIVND (reference sequence). The CDR3 consists of 14 residues. Between the trimmed V and J ends, which lost 5 bases and 3 bases, there was a span of 14 bases. The CDR3 DNA is TGTGCCAGTAGTCCCAGGGCTCTAGTCTACGAGCAGTACTTC. Amino acids: CASSPRALVYEQYF.

There are many counts of this clonotype. This chain joins TRBV2 and TRBJ1-2; D not certain. This CDR3 has 15 amino acids. Germline lookup yields CDR1 SNHLY and CDR2 FYNNEI. Trimming removed 6 bases from V and 4 bases from J, with 18 bases in between. The chain's CDR3 is CASSDLNGPTYGYTF. The CDR3, as DNA: TGTGCCAGCAGCGACCTTAACGGGCCAACCTATGGCTACACCTTC.

V and J are TRBV6-5 and TRBJ1-1, with D unclear. Germline values: CDR1 MNHEY, CDR2 SVGAGI. Between the trimmed V and J ends, which lost 5 bases and 0 bases, there was a span of 13 bases. This CDR3 region has 15 residues. The CDR3 nucleotides are TGTGCCAGCAGTACTGCCGGGCTGATGAACACTGAAGCTTTCTTT. Translation: CASSTAGLMNTEAFF.

This clonotype has at least ten counts. The chain carries TRBV7-2 and TRBJ1-2; no reliable D call. CDR3 size: 16 residues. The V end lost 0 bases, the J end lost 0 bases, and 11 bases lay between the germline ends. The V gene's germline CDR1 is SGHTA and CDR2 FQGNSA. Written as DNA, the CDR3 is TGTGCCAGCAGCTTAGCTTTTCGCAGGACTAACTATGGCTACACCTTC. This codes for CASSLAFRRTNYGYTF.

This clonotype showed up many times. The gene calls are TRBV4-1 and TRBJ1-2; D might be TRBD1 (6 bases). The CDR3 contains 15 residues. Germline lookup yields CDR1 MGHRA and CDR2 YSYEKL. Trimming removed 4 bases from V and 3 bases from J, with 15 bases in between. In DNA form, the CDR3 reads TGCGCCAGCAGCCGAGGACATACAGGGTACTATGGCTACACCTTC. Encoded protein: CASSRGHTGYYGYTF.

This clonotype was picked up many times. The rearrangement links TRBV5-1 to TRBJ2-2, with 7 bases identical to TRBD2. J lost 13 bases, V lost 3 bases, and 6 bases had no gene match. The CDR3 runs to 12 residues. Looked up from germline, CDR1 is SGHRS and CDR2 is YFSETQ. The CDR3 loop reads CASSSAGERLFF. DNA of the CDR3: TGCGCCAGCAGCTCCGCGGGAGAGAGGCTGTTTTTT.

This sequence joins TRBV9 and TRBJ2-7, with 9 bases that match TRBD1. Germline V gene data show CDR1 as SGDLS and CDR2 as YYNGEE. This CDR3 region has 14 residues. With V trimmed by 4 bases and J by 6 bases, 8 bases remained unmatched. This CDR3 reads CASSPQGQGREQYF. CDR3 sequence (DNA): TGTGCCAGCAGCCCCCAGGGACAGGGACGCGAGCAGTACTTC.

This clonotype was seen at least ten times. Relative to the germline gene, one junction end is altered; a read error may explain this. V is TRBV2 and J is TRBJ2-2; 11 positions agree with TRBD2. The CDR3 has 15 amino acids. Germline CDR1 is SNHLY and CDR2 is FYNNEI. The CDR3 reads CASSVTSGSVGGLFF. CDR3 DNA sequence: TGTGCCAGCAGTGTCACTAGCGGGAGTGTGGGGGGGCTGTTTTTT.